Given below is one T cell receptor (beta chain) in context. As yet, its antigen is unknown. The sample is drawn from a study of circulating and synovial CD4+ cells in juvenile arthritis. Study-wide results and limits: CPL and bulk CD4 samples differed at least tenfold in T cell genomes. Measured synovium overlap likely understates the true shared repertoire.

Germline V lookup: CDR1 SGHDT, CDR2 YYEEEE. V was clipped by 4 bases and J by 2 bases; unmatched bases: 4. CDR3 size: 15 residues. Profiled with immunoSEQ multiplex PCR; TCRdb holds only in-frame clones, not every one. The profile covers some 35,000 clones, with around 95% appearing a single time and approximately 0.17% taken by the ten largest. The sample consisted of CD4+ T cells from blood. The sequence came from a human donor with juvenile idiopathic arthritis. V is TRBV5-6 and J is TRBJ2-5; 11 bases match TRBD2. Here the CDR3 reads CASSPGLAVQETQYF. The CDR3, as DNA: TGTGCCAGCAGCCCGGGACTAGCGGTTCAAGAGACCCAGTACTTC.